This T cell receptor (beta chain) was documented in a study of shared clonotypes between healthy human individuals (dated by TCRdb to the early 2020s). General notes on the study: A couple of women and a few men aged 18 to 49 years were included in the cohort. For each donor, CD4 naive and CD4 memory were each given three plates, CD8 naive was given two plates, and CD8 memory was given one plate. To estimate repertoire size and how much clonotype sharing occurs between individuals, the study deeply sequenced the blood TCR repertoires of a handful of healthy adults. Different laboratories and diverse techniques were used to prepare libraries and sequence TCR repertoires, to increase sequencing depth and limit assay-specific biases. Between about 0.94 and 8.9 billion PBMCs per donor were obtained by leukapheresis.

CDR1 and CDR2 were assigned from the germline V gene as SGHRS and YFSETQ. Trimming at the junction amounts to 0 bases on V and 4 bases on J, and the germline ends lie 10 bases apart. The CDR3 runs 14 residues from the cysteine to the phenylalanine. The retained sequence is limited to the CDR3, 42 bases, with the frame set at the first base. The donors were healthy, HIV-negative adults with no recently reported acute infections or vaccinations. Every donor was a Caucasian adult living in Nashville, Tennessee, USA. CD4+ T cells were enriched by magnetic negative selection, after which naive cells were positively selected on CD45RA and the negative fraction was taken as the memory subset. Blood was obtained by leukapheresis, after which PBMCs were separated by Ficoll-Histopaque density gradient centrifugation and cryopreserved in liquid nitrogen vapor phase. Analytical flow cytometry was used to check the purity and quantity of every magnetically sorted T cell population. Each sorted fraction had its genomic DNA isolated and then quantified by UV absorbance on a Nanodrop 2000c.

Study-level results and caveats: Estimated clonotype richness was generally larger for naive than for memory subsets. Pairwise subsampling indicated that sequencing depth was expected to affect the degree of clonotype sharing among donors. Clonotypes shared by all four sorted-subset donors showed higher generation probabilities than non-shared clonotypes. Across four donors, 4.5% to 6.5% of naive CD4, roughly 3.4% of naive CD8, 2.3% of memory CD4, and approximately 0.4% of memory CD8 clonotypes were shared. Sampling was restricted to blood, and TCR repertoires in tissues likely differ from the TCR repertoires found in blood. Even with the large sequencing depth, rarefaction of the sorted-subset datasets indicated that sequencing was incomplete. Because the study included only a small number of donors, the genetic and exposure-history diversity represented was limited.

Using the deep immunoSEQ assay, multiplex PCR amplified TCR CDR3 regions from genomic DNA. Extracted genomic DNA from each cell subset was distributed evenly across all wells of several immunoSEQ 96-well plates, and each plate was treated as a replicate. For sorted subsets, around 0.2 ug genomic DNA, equal to about 30,000 T cell genomes, was loaded into each replicate PCR. The purified libraries were quantified using a Qubit 3.0 fluorometer, sized with a Bioanalyzer 2100, and then quantified again using the KAPA Library Quantification kit. Every immunoSEQ 96-well plate was sequenced on a dedicated single-read 150-cycle Illumina NextSeq 550 flow cell. From the authors' description of their analysis: Because only junctional sequences without quality scores were contained in the immunoSEQ output, filtering matching that applied to full-length reads could not be performed. Sequences were annotated with PyIR, a Python wrapper for IgBLAST v1.9, and V/J genes and CDR3 were assigned using IMGT germline references. Any read was removed if the V/J assignment was weak (E-value above 1e-6), the CDR3 was missing, or the read contained stop codons, out-of-frame junctions, or ambiguous translated residues. A V3J clonotype was defined by an identical inferred V gene, J gene, and CDR3 amino acid sequence. The percentage overlap between two repertoires was calculated by dividing the number of shared unique clonotypes by the size of the smaller repertoire. Three approaches were used to assess repertoire richness: RTK rarefaction, the Chao1 estimator, and Recon v2.1 estimates of unobserved clonotypes. Generation probabilities were computed with OLGA for all TCRbeta clonotypes obtained by the gDNA method from a handful of donors. TCRdb took over this immuneACCESS table, retaining in-frame rearrangements with V and J assigned. Such tables are incomplete; in checked studies, under half of the missing clones stem from an unresolved V gene, and the remainder is unexplained. Clone size and V and J calls were adopted from that table, with D and trimming inferred from the DNA. The sample table lists some 2,000,000 clones, around 95% of them with a count of one. Jointly, the top ten make up roughly 0.13% of the sample.

On this clone itself: No cognate antigen has been identified for it. Qualities for individual bases were not recorded, and no much larger clone is one base off. In the same sample, other DNA sequences code for this CDR3.

The sample comprised naive CD4+ T cells sorted from blood. The sample's cell subset or site, from its label and the paper: CD45RA+ positively selected. The V and J genes are TRBV5-1 and TRBJ1-2, with TRBD1 perhaps the D gene, on 6 matching bases. The receptor was isolated from a man between 18 and 29 years old in good health. The DNA reads TGCGCCAGCAGCTTGGGCGGGGGCACCTATGGCTACACCTTC. Translated, this is CASSLGGGTYGYTF.